This T cell receptor beta chain appears in the sequencing data of a study of blood T cell repertoires in COVID-19. Study-level background: The United States, Italy and Spain were the sources of the acute and convalescent COVID-19 samples. Nucleic acid was either cDNA or gDNA, and it came from T cells, B-cell-depleted T cells, or PBMCs.

Under the authors' procedure: The authors estimated nucleated cell counts from reference gene primer amplification. Produced via immunoSEQ multiplex PCR; TCRdb's table is partial and in-frame only. The DNA gave D and trimming, while V, J and clone size come from that table. This table holds approximately 460,000 clones, roughly nine tenths found once. CDR3 length: 15 amino acids. Trimming at V came to 3 bases and at J to 9 bases, leaving 13 bases not matched to a gene. In germline, CDR1 is LNHDA, CDR2 SQIVND (reference sequence). The Seattle patients, enrolled during active infection, were followed longitudinally.

Material for sequencing was peripheral blood. The TCR originated in a man aged 18 to 29 with COVID-19, enrolled during active disease. This rearrangement joins TRBV19 to TRBJ2-5; 7 bases map to TRBD1. DNA for the CDR3: TGTGCCAGTAGTATTAGTTCGACAGGGTCAAGGGCCCAGTACTTC. This sequence encodes CASSISSTGSRAQYF.